Detailed here is one TCR beta chain. The record originates from a study of blood T cell repertoires in COVID-19. Study-wide background: Nucleic acid was either cDNA or gDNA, and it came from T cells, B-cell-depleted T cells, or PBMCs.

Assignment of participants to cohorts was predicated upon participant-reported clinical history. People in the exposed group encountered a COVID-19 case within 2 weeks before entering the study. The CDR3 runs 15 residues. CDR1 is ENHRY and CDR2 is SYGVKD in the germline V gene. The V end was cut by 2 bases, the J end by 0 bases, with 10 bases between. In the original analysis: The authors estimated nucleated cell counts from reference gene primer amplification. Sequencing used immunoSEQ multiplex PCR; TCRdb keeps in-frame clones, though not all of them. That table furnishes V, J and clone size, whereas the DNA furnished D and trimming. This sample has 150,000 or so clones, with approximately 86% found just once.

Sequencing was performed on PBMCs or T cells enriched from blood (not recorded which). The chain has TRBV10-3 and TRBJ1-1, with D possibly being TRBD1 (6 bases). This clonotype was sampled from a woman aged 40-49 years who had been exposed to COVID-19. The CDR3 sequence: CAISEAGQMNTEAFF. The CDR3 DNA is TGTGCCATCAGTGAGGCTGGACAGATGAACACTGAAGCTTTCTTT.